This T cell receptor (beta chain) was documented in a study of blood T cell repertoires in COVID-19. About the research overall: From the United States, Italy and Spain came samples of acute and convalescent COVID-19.

Here immunoSEQ multiplex PCR was the method, and the copy in TCRdb shows in-frame clones only, minus some. The sample lists 300,000 or so clones; roughly 90% were seen once. Germline values: CDR1 SNHLY, CDR2 FYNNEI. CDR3 length: 15 amino acids. V lost 5 bases to trimming and J lost 3 bases; unmatched junction nucleotides: 5. This clone has just one count. The chain uses TRBV2 and TRBJ2-5; TRBD2 matches 11 bases. This TCR was sampled from a man between 18 and 35 years old who had recovered from COVID-19. The sequenced material came from peripheral blood. In nucleotides, the CDR3 is TGTGCCAGCAGTCCCCCACTAGCGGGAGAAGAGACCCAGTACTTC. Residues: CASSPPLAGEETQYF.